What follows are 32 T cell receptor beta chains derived from one specimen sequenced in a study of T cells in women clearing cervical HPV infection. The assay was immunoSEQ multiplex PCR, and TCRdb's table has in-frame clones only and misses some. The sample totals approximately 33,000 clones. Sequences were obtained from blood buffy coat. These receptors originate from a woman between 18 and 69 years old with a cervical HPV16 infection that either progressed to CIN3+ or cleared (not recorded which).

Worth noting for this clone: The read terminates 3 residues before the CDR3 end, so the remaining end is supplied by the germline J gene. Other DNA sequences in this specimen translate into the identical CDR3. The V gene is TRBV7-9, the J gene TRBJ1-2; no reliable D call. This CDR3 spans 12 amino acids. Germline CDR1 reads SEHNR; CDR2 reads FQNEAQ (reference sequence). This CDR3 reads CASSLDSRGYTF. Incomplete CDR3 DNA: TGTGCCAGCAGCCTAGATAGTCGGGGC.

As for this clone: From the germline J gene comes the end of the CDR3, since the read stops 3 residues before it. The chain is built from TRBV29-1 and TRBJ2-1, with 8 nucleotides matching TRBD1. Losses at the gene ends were 5 bases for V and 5 bases for J; bases not matched to a gene: 5. CDR3 length: 13 amino acids. The germline CDR1 and CDR2 sequences are SQVTM and ANQGSEA. The CDR3 loop is CSVRQGHNNEQFF. CDR3 DNA (partial): TGCAGCGTTCGACAGGGGCATAACAATGAG.

This CDR3 reads CASYPNRAGENHEQFF. Partial CDR3 DNA: TGCGCCAGCTACCCCAATCGGGCAGGGGAAAATCATGAG. The rearrangement uses TRBV10-2 and TRBJ2-1; D perhaps matches TRBD1 (6 bases). The observed sequence ends 3 residues before the CDR3 terminus, with the missing tail filled in from the germline J gene. V shed 8 bases and J shed 8 bases, with 25 bases lying between them. This CDR3 is built from 16 residues. CDR1 is WSHSY, CDR2 SAAADI, per germline.

On this clone itself: From the germline J gene comes the end of the CDR3, since the read stops 3 residues before it. The chain recombines TRBV14 with TRBJ1-6; D is unresolved. The CDR3 is 15 residues long. The V end lost 0 bases, the J end lost 9 bases, and 12 bases lay between the germline ends. Germline CDR1 and CDR2: SGHDN and FVKESK. CDR3 bases read: TGTGCCAGCAGCCAAGATGCGGGATTAAGTTCACCC. It codes for CASSQDAGLSSP. The CDR3, in full, reads CASSQDAGLSSPLHF.

As to this clone: The read finishes 3 residues shy of the CDR3 end, and the germline J gene is used to complete it. The chain joins TRBV6-2 or TRBV6-3 to TRBJ1-5; 8 bases align to TRBD1. Germline V gene lookup returns CDR1 MNHEY and CDR2 SVGEGT. The CDR3 extends over 16 amino acids. V was pared by 6 bases and J by 2 bases, with 9 bases of the junction left unmatched. CDR3 amino acids: CASRNGQGHGNQPQHF. Incomplete CDR3 DNA: TGTGCCAGCAGGAACGGACAGGGTCATGGCAATCAGCCC.

Concerning this clone: The read gets to within 3 residues of the CDR3 end, and the germline J gene fills in the rest. Other DNA variants within this sample encode the same CDR3. The genes are TRBV6-1 and TRBJ1-1, with unresolved D. CDR1 is MNHNS and CDR2 is SASEGT in the germline V gene. The CDR3 runs to 13 residues. The V and J ends lost 3 bases and 1 base respectively, with 6 bases between them. CDR3 bases read: TGTGCCAGCAGTGAGAACGGGAACACTGAA. Protein product: CASSENGNTE. The whole CDR3 sequence reads CASSENGNTEAFF.

Comments on this clone: The CDR3 is cut off 3 residues early in the read; its end comes from the germline J gene. This CDR3 is also generated by other DNA sequences in the sample. The rearrangement joins TRBV7-6 to TRBJ1-3; 8 bases line up with TRBD1. Germline lookup yields CDR1 SGHVS and CDR2 FNYEAQ. This CDR3 has 15 amino acids. V lost 6 bases to trimming and J lost 2 bases; unmatched junction nucleotides: 6. CDR3 DNA, as far as it was read: TGTGCCAGCAGAGAATCAGGGGGCCCTGGAAACACC. Protein product: CASRESGGPGNT. In full, the CDR3 is CASRESGGPGNTIYF.

For this clone: The read falls 3 residues short of the CDR3 end, and the missing part is taken from the germline J gene. The rearrangement links TRBV6-2 or TRBV6-3 to TRBJ2-7; perhaps TRBD2 as D (6 bases). The CDR3 extends over 13 amino acids. Trimming stripped 6 bases from V and 1 base from J, with 10 bases between. Looked up from germline, CDR1 is MNHEY and CDR2 is SVGEGT. The CDR3 DNA, read in part, is TGTGCCAGCAGCCAGGGACTGTCCTACGAG. This encodes CASSQGLSYE. In full, the CDR3 reads CASSQGLSYEQYF.

With regard to this clone: The sequenced fragment ends 3 residues before the CDR3 boundary, so the rest is inferred from the germline J gene. The chain combines TRBV6-1 with TRBJ1-3; TRBD1 is a possible D gene (6 bases). Trimming took off 4 bases at V and 1 base at J, with 14 bases between the two ends. The CDR3 runs 16 residues. In germline, CDR1 is MNHNS, CDR2 SASEGT. The CDR3 bases that were read are TGTGCCAGCAGTGGAAGGGAGGGGGTATCTGGAAACACC. Translating gives CASSGREGVSGNT. The complete CDR3 protein is CASSGREGVSGNTIYF.

Of note for this clone: Coverage ceases 3 residues before the CDR3 finishes, and the germline J gene fills in the end. The gene calls are TRBV19 and TRBJ2-7, with 9 positions matching TRBD2. The V segment lost 1 base and the J segment 3 bases; nucleotides outside the gene matches: 13. Germline loops: CDR1 LNHDA, CDR2 SQIVND (reference sequence). This CDR3 region has 18 residues. The CDR3 bases that were read are TGTGCCAGTAGTATAGGCAGCGACCTAGCGGGGTTTTTCTACGAG. Translation: CASSIGSDLAGFFYE. The full CDR3 is CASSIGSDLAGFFYEQYF. Complete variable domain (other parts from reference TRBV19 and TRBJ2-7): DGGITQSPKYLFRKEGQNVTLSCEQNLNHDAMYWYRQDPGQGLRLIYYSQIVNDFQKGDIAEGYSVSREKKESFPLTVTSAQKNPTAFYLCASSIGSDLAGFFYEQYFGPGTRLTVT.

Details on this clone: The read falls 3 residues short of the CDR3 end, and the missing part is taken from the germline J gene. The chain recombines TRBV11-2 with TRBJ1-3, with D unresolved. Trimming pared 1 base from V and 4 bases from J, leaving 11 bases between. Germline V CDR1 and CDR2: SGHAT, FQNNGV. The CDR3 has 15 amino acids. CDR3 DNA, as far as it was read: TGTGCCAGCAGCTTAGGTTCATTCCCCGGAAACACC. Its translation is CASSLGSFPGNT. The CDR3 in its entirety is CASSLGSFPGNTIYF.

About this clone itself: The CDR3 goes on 3 residues after the read ends, and that part is filled in from the germline J gene. J is TRBJ1-2 and V is TRBV7-6; D unclear. This CDR3 is 15 amino acids long. Looked up from germline, CDR1 is SGHVS and CDR2 is FNYEAQ. CDR3 DNA, as far as it was read: TGTGCCAGCAGCGATCTAGCGGGCCTCACAGATACC. Its protein is CASSDLAGLTDT. The CDR3 in full is CASSDLAGLTDTYTF.

As to this clone: The CDR3 end is not reached by the read, which stops 3 residues before it; the germline J gene fills it in. This chain joins TRBV5-1 and TRBJ1-1; perhaps TRBD1 as D (5 bases). The V and J ends lost 7 bases and 1 base respectively, with 14 bases between them. This CDR3 is 14 amino acids long. Per germline, CDR1 SGHRS and CDR2 YFSETQ. CDR3 loop: CASGSGDTNTEAFF. CDR3 DNA (partial): TGCGCCAGCGGCTCGGGGGATACGAACACTGAA. Drawing the rest from reference TRBV5-1 and TRBJ1-1, the complete variable domain is KAGVTQTPRYLIKTRGQQVTLSCSPISGHRSVSWYQQTPGQGLQFLFEYFSETQRNKGNFPGRFSGRQFSNSRSEMNVSTLELGDSALYLCASGSGDTNTEAFFGQGTRLTVV.

About this clone: From the germline J gene comes the end of the CDR3, since the read stops 3 residues before it. The gene calls are TRBV5-1 and TRBJ2-3; D is perhaps TRBD2 (5 bases). Germline assignment: CDR1 SGHRS and CDR2 YFSETQ. V shed 0 bases and J shed 6 bases, with 14 bases lying between them. This CDR3 has 15 amino acids. The covered CDR3 bases are TGCGCCAGCAGCTTGGCGGCTAGCTTTTCCGATACG. As protein: CASSLAASFSDT. The whole CDR3 region reads CASSLAASFSDTQYF.

About this clone: The read ends 3 residues shy of where the CDR3 ends; the end is completed using the germline J gene. The rearrangement links TRBV7-2 to TRBJ2-4; 7 bases agree with TRBD1. CDR1 is SGHTA, CDR2 FQGNSA, per germline. The CDR3 contains 14 residues. The DNA read from the CDR3 is TGTGCCAGCAGCTCCTTCGGTAGGGGGCATGGT. Amino acids: CASSSFGRGHG. Given in full, the CDR3 is CASSSFGRGHGQYF. The full variable domain, with the rest looked up from reference TRBV7-2 and TRBJ2-4, is GAGVSQSPSNKVTEKGKDVELRCDPISGHTALYWYRQSLGQGLEFLIYFQGNSAPDKSGLPSDRFSAERTGGSVSTLTIQRTQQEDSAVYLCASSSFGRGHGQYFGAGTRLSVL.

For this clone: The CDR3 goes on 3 residues after the read ends, and that part is filled in from the germline J gene. The chain joins TRBV7-2 to TRBJ2-1, with D possibly matching TRBD2 (6 bases). The CDR3 is 15 amino acids. The germline V and J ends were trimmed by 1 base and 4 bases, with 11 bases remaining between them. Germline V gene lookup returns CDR1 SGHTA and CDR2 FQGNSA. The sequenced CDR3 bases are TGTGCCAGCAGCTTAGGGGGGGTAGTTTACAATGAG. This sequence encodes CASSLGGVVYNE. The whole CDR3 sequence is CASSLGGVVYNEQFF.

On this clone: The read halts 3 residues ahead of the CDR3 end, with the missing end drawn from the germline J gene. The V gene is TRBV6-1, the J gene TRBJ1-2; D gene unclear. The CDR3 runs to 14 residues. In germline, CDR1 is MNHNS, CDR2 SASEGT. CDR3 sequence reads: CASSDFGRTDTYTF. Incomplete CDR3 DNA: TGTGCCAGCAGTGATTTTGGGCGCACAGATACC.

Concerning this clone itself: Sequencing ends 3 residues short of the CDR3 end; the germline J gene provides the rest. The chain employs TRBV18 and TRBJ2-3; possible D gene TRBD2, 6 bases. The CDR3 is made up of 14 amino acids. Between the trimmed V and J ends, which lost 3 bases and 1 base, there was a span of 8 bases. CDR1 and CDR2 from the germline V gene are KGHSH and LQKENI. This chain's CDR3 is CASSPGGGTDTQYF. Incomplete CDR3 DNA: TGTGCCAGCTCACCTGGCGGGGGCACAGATACG.

Concerning this clone itself: The read gets to within 3 residues of the CDR3 end, and the germline J gene fills in the rest. The V and J genes are TRBV20-1 and TRBJ2-7; the D gene is possibly TRBD1 (5 bases). Germline V gene sequence: CDR1 DFQATT, CDR2 SNEGSKA (reference sequence). V shed 1 base and J shed 1 base, with 14 bases lying between them. This CDR3 is 15 amino acids long. The CDR3 is CSARGQTGRSYEQYF. The sequenced CDR3 bases are TGCAGTGCTAGAGGACAAACAGGACGTTCCTACGAG.

Comments on this clone: The read stops 3 residues short of the end of the CDR3; the missing end is completed from the germline J gene. The V and J genes are TRBV18 and TRBJ2-5; D is possibly TRBD1 (5 bases). Per the germline V gene, CDR1 is KGHSH and CDR2 is LQKENI. Deletions cut 5 bases from V and 5 bases from J, with 21 bases between. The CDR3 consists of 16 residues. The CDR3: CASSVIRRGQVETQYF. CDR3 DNA (partial): TGTGCCAGCTCAGTTATCAGAAGGGGCCAAGTTGAGACC.

As concerns this clone: The CDR3 is cut off 3 residues early in the read; its end comes from the germline J gene. V and J are TRBV2 and TRBJ2-7; tentative D call: TRBD2 (5 bases). The ends were cut back, 7 bases at V and 0 bases at J, with 13 bases in the middle. Germline-derived CDR1 and CDR2 are SNHLY and FYNNEI. The CDR3 loop spans 14 amino acids. The CDR3 DNA, read in part, is TGTGCCAGCAAGGACCGGACTGACTCCTACGAG. Translation: CASKDRTDSYE. Given in full, the CDR3 is CASKDRTDSYEQYF.

CDR3 sequence: CASSLAPTTDNEQFF. Partial CDR3 DNA: TGTGCCAGCAGCTTAGCTCCGACTACCGACAATGAG. The chain employs TRBV7-6 and TRBJ2-1, with D possibly TRBD2 on 5 matching bases. The DNA ends 3 residues before the CDR3 does, and the rest of the CDR3 is filled in from the germline J gene. Trimming stripped 0 bases from V and 5 bases from J, with 11 bases between. Germline V gene sequence: CDR1 SGHVS, CDR2 FNYEAQ. This CDR3 comprises 15 residues.

Comment on this clone: The CDR3 end falls 3 residues outside the read, so it is completed with the germline J gene. The chain carries TRBV10-3 and TRBJ2-7, with TRBD1 matching 8 bases. CDR1 is ENHRY, CDR2 SYGVKD, per germline. The CDR3 totals 15 residues. V shed 3 bases and J 0 bases; nucleotides not matched to a gene: 4. CDR3 sequence: CAISDRDRTSYEQYF. CDR3 DNA, as far as it was read: TGTGCCATCAGTGACAGGGACAGGACCTCCTACGAG.

With regard to this clone: The read falls 3 residues short of the CDR3 end, and the missing part is taken from the germline J gene. This rearrangement joins TRBV20-1 to TRBJ2-3; the match to TRBD2 covers 9 bases. J lost 2 bases, V lost 6 bases, and 18 bases had no gene match. CDR1 is DFQATT and CDR2 is SNEGSKA in the germline V gene (reference sequence). The CDR3 contains 18 residues. CDR3 protein: CSAKSEAGGQGITDTQYF. The CDR3 bases that were read are TGCAGTGCAAAGAGTGAGGCGGGAGGGCAAGGTATCACAGATACG.

The covered CDR3 bases are TGTGCCAGCAGCCCAAGGGTAAACGACGCCTACGAG. As protein: CASSPRVNDAYE. The whole CDR3 protein is CASSPRVNDAYEQYF. The rearrangement uses TRBV16 and TRBJ2-7; D gene ambiguous. The read gets to within 3 residues of the CDR3 end, and the germline J gene fills in the rest. The CDR3 sequence is 15 residues long. Trimming left V 4 bases short and J 2 bases short, with 15 bases between. Germline V lookup: CDR1 KGHSY, CDR2 FQNENV.

Of note for this clone: The missing CDR3 end, 3 residues past where the read stops, is filled in from the germline J gene. The V gene is TRBV19, the J gene TRBJ1-3; 7 bases are a match to TRBD1. The germline V gene encodes CDR1 LNHDA and CDR2 SQIVND (reference sequence). V trimming: 1 base; J trimming: 2 bases; junction bases outside the gene matches: 11. The CDR3 contains 18 residues. The CDR3 here is CASSIVATGTETGNTIYF. CDR3 bases read: TGTGCCAGTAGTATAGTCGCAACCGGGACAGAAACTGGAAACACC.

To note about this clone: The read ends 3 residues early relative to the CDR3; the germline J gene fills the gap. This chain uses TRBV7-2 with TRBJ2-4, with TRBD2 as a possible D gene (5 bases). From germline, CDR1 is SGHTA and CDR2 FQGNSA. The CDR3 runs 12 residues. The CDR3: CASSPLGYGQYF. Partial CDR3 DNA: TGTGCCAGCAGCCCACTAGGGTATGGT. Combining the CDR3 with reference TRBV7-2 and TRBJ2-4 gives the whole variable domain GAGVSQSPSNKVTEKGKDVELRCDPISGHTALYWYRQSLGQGLEFLIYFQGNSAPDKSGLPSDRFSAERTGGSVSTLTIQRTQQEDSAVYLCASSPLGYGQYFGAGTRLSVL.

A remark on this clone: With the read ending 3 residues before the CDR3 end, the germline J gene is used to fill in that end. J is TRBJ2-1 and V is TRBV7-3; 10 bases fit TRBD2. Looked up from germline, CDR1 is SGHTA and CDR2 is FQGTGA. There are 15 residues in the CDR3. With V trimmed by 2 bases and J by 9 bases, 7 bases remained unmatched. The CDR3 DNA, read in part, is TGTGCCAGCAGCTTACTTGAGCGGGGGGGCAGTGAG. This codes for CASSLLERGGSE. The CDR3 as a whole reads CASSLLERGGSEQFF.

A remark on this clone: The read gets to within 3 residues of the CDR3 end, and the germline J gene fills in the rest. The rearrangement joins TRBV2 to TRBJ1-6; 9 nucleotides match TRBD1. Germline V CDR1 and CDR2: SNHLY, FYNNEI. The V gene end was trimmed by 5 bases and the J gene end by 8 bases; junction bases not matched to a gene: 7. The CDR3 is made up of 15 amino acids. The CDR3 DNA, read in part, is TGTGCCAGCAGTAAAACAGGGGGCCGGTATTCACCC. Translating it yields CASSKTGGRYSP. The full-length CDR3 reads as CASSKTGGRYSPLHF.

To note about this clone: The missing CDR3 end, 3 residues past where the read stops, is filled in from the germline J gene. The chain recombines TRBV12-3 or TRBV12-4 with TRBJ2-1; D perhaps matches TRBD2 (6 bases). Trimming left V 6 bases short and J 3 bases short, with 15 bases between. The length of the CDR3 is 15 residues. The CDR3: CASRESGFYYNEQFF. Incomplete CDR3 DNA: TGTGCCAGCAGGGAGAGCGGGTTCTACTACAATGAG.

As regards this clone: Sequencing ends 3 residues short of the CDR3 end; the germline J gene provides the rest. The chain employs TRBV29-1 and TRBJ2-5, with 10 nucleotides matching TRBD1. The CDR3 runs 15 residues. With 1 base clipped from V and 4 bases from J, the junction kept 6 bases outside the gene matches. CDR1 and CDR2 (germline): SQVTM, ANQGSEA. The sequenced CDR3 bases are TGCAGCGTTGAAGCCCGGGACAGGGGAAGAGAGACC. This encodes CSVEARDRGRET. The whole CDR3 protein is CSVEARDRGRETQYF.

Worth noting for this clone: The read is 3 residues too short to cover the CDR3 end, so that end is filled in from the germline J gene. The chain carries TRBV30 and TRBJ1-2; D is ambiguous. Germline loops: CDR1 GTSNPN, CDR2 SVGIG (reference sequence). This CDR3 has 15 residues. Incomplete CDR3 DNA: TGTGCCTGGAGTGAATTAGCGGGAGTACCAGATACC. Residues: CAWSELAGVPDT. The CDR3, in full, reads CAWSELAGVPDTYTF.